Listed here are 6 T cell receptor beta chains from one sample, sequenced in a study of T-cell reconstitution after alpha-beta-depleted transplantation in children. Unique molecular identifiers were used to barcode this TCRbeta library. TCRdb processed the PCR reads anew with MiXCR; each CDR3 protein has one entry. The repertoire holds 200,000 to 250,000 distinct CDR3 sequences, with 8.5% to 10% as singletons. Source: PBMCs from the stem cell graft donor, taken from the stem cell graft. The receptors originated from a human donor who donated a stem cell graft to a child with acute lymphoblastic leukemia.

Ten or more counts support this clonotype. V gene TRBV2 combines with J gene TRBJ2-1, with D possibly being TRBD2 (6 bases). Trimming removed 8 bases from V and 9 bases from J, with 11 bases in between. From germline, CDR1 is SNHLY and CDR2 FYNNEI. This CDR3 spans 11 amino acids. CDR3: CASSEEGEQFF. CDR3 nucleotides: TGTGCCAGCTCTGAGGAGGGTGAGCAGTTCTTC.

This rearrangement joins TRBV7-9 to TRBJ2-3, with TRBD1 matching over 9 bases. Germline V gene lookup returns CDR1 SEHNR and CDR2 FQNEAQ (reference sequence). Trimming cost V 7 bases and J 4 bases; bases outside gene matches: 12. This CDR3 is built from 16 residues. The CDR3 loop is CASTVPGQGRPDTQYF. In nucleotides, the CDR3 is TGTGCCAGCACGGTACCGGGACAGGGTCGCCCAGATACGCAGTATTTT.

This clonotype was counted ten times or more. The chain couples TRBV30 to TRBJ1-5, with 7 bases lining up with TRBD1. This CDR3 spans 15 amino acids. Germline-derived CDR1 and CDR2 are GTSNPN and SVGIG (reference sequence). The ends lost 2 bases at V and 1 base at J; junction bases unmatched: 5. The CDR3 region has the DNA TGTGCCTGGAGTAAAGAGGGACAGAGCAATCAGCCCCAGCATTTT. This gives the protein CAWSKEGQSNQPQHF.

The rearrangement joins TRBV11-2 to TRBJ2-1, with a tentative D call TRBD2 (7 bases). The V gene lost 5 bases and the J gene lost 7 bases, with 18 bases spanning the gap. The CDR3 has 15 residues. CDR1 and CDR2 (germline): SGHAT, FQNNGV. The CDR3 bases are TGTGCCAGCAGCGGGGGGGCGGGCGAACTAAATGAGCAGTTCTTC. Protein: CASSGGAGELNEQFF.

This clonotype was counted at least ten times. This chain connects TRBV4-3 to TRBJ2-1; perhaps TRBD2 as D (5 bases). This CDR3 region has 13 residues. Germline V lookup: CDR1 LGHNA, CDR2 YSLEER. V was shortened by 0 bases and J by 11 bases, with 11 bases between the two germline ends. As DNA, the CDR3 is TGCGCCAGCAGCCAAGAGAGGGATTTGAAGCAGTTCTTC. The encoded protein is CASSQERDLKQFF.

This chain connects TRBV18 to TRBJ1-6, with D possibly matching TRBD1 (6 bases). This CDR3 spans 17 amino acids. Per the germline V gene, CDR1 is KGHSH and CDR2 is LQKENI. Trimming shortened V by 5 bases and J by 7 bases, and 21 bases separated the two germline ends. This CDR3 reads CASSTPRGSRRNSPLHF. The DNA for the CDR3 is TGTGCCAGCTCAACTCCAAGGGGGTCAAGGCGAAATTCACCCCTCCACTTT.